In its sample, the clone carrying this T cell receptor (beta chain) was seen a few times. Its matching antigen is unknown. This record belongs to a study of cytomegalovirus exposure and HLA in healthy donors. Broader study findings: Differences between HLA loci emerged in a later analysis of TCR association rates, with DRB1 most and HLA-C fewest.

PCR involved 60 Vbeta and 13 Jbeta primers. TCRdb's table, derived via immunoSEQ multiplex PCR, lists solely in-frame clones and lacks some. This repertoire shows 90,000 to 130,000 clones, about 74% found once; its top ten account for approximately 4.4%. There are 16 residues in the CDR3. From germline, CDR1 is SGHTS and CDR2 YDEGEE. V was cut by 0 bases and J by 7 bases, with 17 bases left in between. What was sequenced was PBMCs. The TCR sequence derives from a man aged 25 to 45 in good health and CMV-seropositive. The chain has TRBV5-8 and TRBJ1-5; perhaps TRBD1 as D (6 bases). The DNA of the CDR3 is TGTGCCAGCAGCTTGGAAGGGGGGGAATTATGGCAGCCCCAGCATTTT. Translated: CASSLEGGELWQPQHF. Looking up the rest from reference TRBV5-8 and TRBJ1-5 gives the full variable domain: EAGVTQSPTHLIKTRGQQATLRCSPISGHTSVYWYQQALGLGLQFLLWYDEGEERNRGNFPPRFSGRQFPNYSSELNVNALELEDSALYLCASSLEGGELWQPQHFGDGTRLSIL.